A single TCR beta chain is shown here with its context. This entry is derived from a study of cytomegalovirus exposure and HLA in healthy donors. This PCR relied on a set of 60 Vbeta primers and 13 Jbeta primers. TCRdb's copy holds only in-frame clones and misses some; the assay was immunoSEQ multiplex PCR. Seen here are around 130,000 clones, approximately 84% observed once, and the top ten hold 2.5% to 3.5%. This CDR3 spans 18 amino acids. With V trimmed by 1 base and J by 0 bases, 6 bases remained unmatched. The germline CDR1 and CDR2 sequences are SEHNR and FQNEAQ (reference sequence). Sequencing was done on a sample of PBMCs. The receptor's source is a boy between 2 and 10 years old in good health and CMV-seronegative. J is TRBJ2-6 and V is TRBV7-9; 7 positions match TRBD1. The CDR3 here is CASSLGQGPTSGANVLTF. The CDR3 DNA is TGTGCCAGCAGCTTAGGACAGGGTCCGACCTCTGGGGCCAACGTCCTGACTTTC.